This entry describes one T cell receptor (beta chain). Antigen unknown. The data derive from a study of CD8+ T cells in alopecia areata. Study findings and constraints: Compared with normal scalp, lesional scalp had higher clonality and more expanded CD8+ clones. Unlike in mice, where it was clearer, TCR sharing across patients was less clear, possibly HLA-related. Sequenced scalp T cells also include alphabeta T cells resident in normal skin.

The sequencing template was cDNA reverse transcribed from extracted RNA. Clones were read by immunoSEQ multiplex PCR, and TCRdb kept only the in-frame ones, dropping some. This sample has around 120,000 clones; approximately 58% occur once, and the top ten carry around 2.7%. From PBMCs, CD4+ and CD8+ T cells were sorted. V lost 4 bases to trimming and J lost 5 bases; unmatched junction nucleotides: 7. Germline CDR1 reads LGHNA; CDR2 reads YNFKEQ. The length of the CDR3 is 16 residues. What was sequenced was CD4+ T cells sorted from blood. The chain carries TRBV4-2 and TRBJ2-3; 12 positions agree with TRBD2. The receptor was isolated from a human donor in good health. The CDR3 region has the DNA TGTGCCAGCAGCCCGACTAGCGGGGGTTCTGTAGATACGCAGTATTTT. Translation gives CASSPTSGGSVDTQYF.